A single sample is the source of the 13 T cell receptor beta chains below, sequenced in a study of cytomegalovirus exposure and HLA in healthy donors. Vbeta (60) and Jbeta (13) primers were used in the PCR. The data were produced by immunoSEQ multiplex PCR, yet TCRdb's version contains in-frame clones alone and is incomplete. The sample consists of tens of thousands of clones, more than 80% of them appearing once. Sequencing input: PBMCs. The source of these receptors is a young woman in good health and CMV-seronegative.

The chain couples TRBV4-3 to TRBJ2-1; D is possibly TRBD2 (7 bases). Per the germline V gene, CDR1 is LGHNA and CDR2 is YSLEER. Trimming left V 4 bases short and J 5 bases short, with 18 bases between. The CDR3 has 16 residues. The CDR3, as DNA: TGCGCCAGCAGCCTCGCATCCCGGGGGGCGGACAATGAGCAGTTCTTC. Translation: CASSLASRGADNEQFF.

This chain links TRBV6-5 with TRBJ1-3; D unresolved. The CDR3 sequence is 15 residues long. Germline values: CDR1 MNHEY, CDR2 SVGAGI. Trimming removed 5 bases at V and 0 bases at J, with 11 bases between. CDR3 residues: CASSPTDFSGNTIYF. The CDR3 DNA follows: TGTGCCAGCAGTCCTACGGACTTCTCTGGAAACACCATATATTTT.

The chain couples TRBV6-5 to TRBJ1-5; D gene ambiguous. The length of the CDR3 is 14 residues. V lost 5 bases and J lost 6, with 14 bases in between. Germline assignment: CDR1 MNHEY and CDR2 SVGAGI. Here the CDR3 DNA reads TGTGCCAGCAGTCCCCCCGGGAATGGTCAGCCCCAGCATTTT. Protein sequence: CASSPPGNGQPQHF.

The genes are TRBV19 and TRBJ1-5; D is undetermined. The CDR3 totals 12 residues. Germline V CDR1 and CDR2: LNHDA, SQIVND (reference sequence). Deletions cut 3 bases from V and 5 bases from J, with 5 bases between. Here the CDR3 reads CASSIQDQPQHF. CDR3 sequence (DNA): TGTGCCAGTAGTATTCAGGATCAGCCCCAGCATTTT.

The chain recombines TRBV30 with TRBJ1-2; D remains unclear. Germline V gene data show CDR1 as GTSNPN and CDR2 as SVGIG (reference sequence). The CDR3 runs 11 residues. V was shortened by 4 bases and J by 2 bases, with 5 bases between the two germline ends. CDR3 coding DNA: TGTGCCTGGATTGAGAACTATGGCTACACCTTC. Encoded protein: CAWIENYGYTF.

This clone was seen only a few times. The chain uses TRBV13 and TRBJ1-1; D is unclear. CDR1 PRHDT and CDR2 FYEKMQ come from the germline V gene (reference sequence). The CDR3 runs to 15 residues. V was pared by 4 bases and J by 0 bases, with 12 bases between. CDR3 sequence (DNA): TGTGCCAGCAGCTCTTTGGGCAGAATGAACACTGAAGCTTTCTTT. Protein sequence: CASSSLGRMNTEAFF.

V gene TRBV21-1 combines with J gene TRBJ2-2; TRBD2, as called in the table, went unchecked against the DNA. TRBV21-1 represents a pseudogene. CDR3 length: 17 residues. CDR3 bases: TGTGCCAGCAGCAAACCGGGAGGGCAGGGTAGGGCCGGGGAGCTGTTTTTT. Protein sequence: CASSKPGGQGRAGELFF.

This clone has just a few counts. V usage is TRBV19 and J usage is TRBJ1-1; D is possibly TRBD1 (5 bases). The germline V gene has CDR1 LNHDA and CDR2 SQIVND (reference sequence). Trimming left V 2 bases short and J 0 bases short, with 25 bases between. The CDR3 runs to 20 residues. Here the CDR3 reads CASSIPTTARRAGLNTEAFF. DNA of the CDR3: TGTGCCAGTAGTATACCCACGACGGCCAGACGTGCAGGGCTGAACACTGAAGCTTTCTTT. Based on the CDR3 plus reference TRBV19 and TRBJ1-1, the full variable domain is DGGITQSPKYLFRKEGQNVTLSCEQNLNHDAMYWYRQDPGQGLRLIYYSQIVNDFQKGDIAEGYSVSREKKESFPLTVTSAQKNPTAFYLCASSIPTTARRAGLNTEAFFGQGTRLTVV.

The sample holds a few counts of this clone. The chain links TRBV4-1 to TRBJ1-1; D not certain. Germline V gene sequence: CDR1 MGHRA, CDR2 YSYEKL. The V end was cut by 2 bases, the J end by 7 bases, with 14 bases between. The CDR3 has 14 amino acids. The chain's CDR3 is CASSQSPKSLEAFF. In nucleotides, the CDR3 is TGCGCCAGCAGCCAAAGCCCTAAGTCCCTTGAAGCTTTCTTT.

The chain employs TRBV7-9 and TRBJ1-2; the D gene is possibly TRBD1 (5 bases). In germline, CDR1 is SEHNR, CDR2 FQNEAQ (reference sequence). This CDR3 is 15 amino acids long. V lost 5 bases and J lost 6, with 19 bases in between. CDR3 coding DNA: TGTGCCAGCAGCCCCTTAGAGCGGGGACGCCATGGCTACACCTTC. It is translated as CASSPLERGRHGYTF.

V usage is TRBV5-1 and J usage is TRBJ2-7; perhaps TRBD1 as D (5 bases). Germline V gives CDR1 SGHRS, CDR2 YFSETQ. This CDR3 has 12 residues. V shed 6 bases and J shed 1 base, with 8 bases lying between them. The CDR3 coding sequence is TGCGCCAGCACAGGGCAGTCCTACGAGCAGTACTTC. It yields the protein CASTGQSYEQYF.

This clone was seen a few times. The rearrangement joins TRBV5-6 to TRBJ1-1, with 11 bases matching TRBD1. Germline V gives CDR1 SGHDT, CDR2 YYEEEE. V lost 4 bases, J lost 0 bases, and 8 bases stayed unmatched. The length of the CDR3 is 17 residues. For the CDR3, the DNA is TGTGCCAGCAGCCTTAGGACAGGGGGCTTGCTGAACACTGAAGCTTTCTTT. This gives the protein CASSLRTGGLLNTEAFF.

The V gene is TRBV18, the J gene TRBJ1-2, with 8 nucleotides matching TRBD1. Trimming took 0 bases from V and 7 from J; bases not matched to a gene: 1. Germline CDR1 KGHSH, CDR2 LQKENI. This CDR3 has 13 residues. The CDR3 bases are TGTGCCAGCTCACCACCTACAGGGGGTGGCTACACCTTC. It codes for CASSPPTGGGYTF.